The present T cell receptor beta chain was sequenced within a study of a mutant IDH1 vaccine in newly diagnosed glioma. The wider study: Following radiotherapy alone, or alongside temozolomide cycles, vaccination was started after an interval of 4-6 weeks. Every participant had undergone radiotherapy, temozolomide, or both before, and most underwent both.

Time point noted: week 11, during vaccination. Every vaccination contained 300 ug of the mutant IDH1 20-mer peptide and was paired with topical imiquimod. Donors had new IDH1-mutant astrocytomas of WHO grade 3 or 4 (ATRX-lost). The data were produced by immunoSEQ multiplex PCR, yet TCRdb's version contains in-frame clones alone and is incomplete. The table shows around 57,000 clones, with 75% to 90% occurring only once. Regarding this clone: The antigen is unknown.

The CDR3 is 15 residues long. V was cut by 0 bases and J by 0 bases, with 7 bases left in between. CDR1 and CDR2 from the germline V gene are SGHRS and YFSETQ. The material was PBMCs, obtained from a glioma patient whose treatment included an IDH1 peptide vaccine. The clonotype was recovered from a middle-aged man with glioma. V gene TRBV5-1 combines with J gene TRBJ1-3; no firm D call. The chain's CDR3 is CASSLGASSGNTIYF. CDR3 in DNA: TGCGCCAGCAGCTTGGGGGCGTCCTCTGGAAACACCATATATTTT.